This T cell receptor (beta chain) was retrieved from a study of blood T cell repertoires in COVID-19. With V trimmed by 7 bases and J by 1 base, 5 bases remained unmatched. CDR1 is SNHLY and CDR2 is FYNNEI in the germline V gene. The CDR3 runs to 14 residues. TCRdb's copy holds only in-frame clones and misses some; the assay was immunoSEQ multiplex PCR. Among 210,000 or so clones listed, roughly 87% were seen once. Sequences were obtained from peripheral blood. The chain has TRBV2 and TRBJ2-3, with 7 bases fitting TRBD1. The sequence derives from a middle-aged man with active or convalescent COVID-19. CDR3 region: CASTSDRGTDTQYF. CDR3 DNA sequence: TGTGCCAGCACTTCCGACAGGGGCACAGATACGCAGTATTTT.